This T cell receptor beta chain was identified during a study of T cells after yellow fever vaccination. This clonotype occurred a few times. The antigen remains unidentified. V gave up 5 bases and J gave up 4 bases; unmatched junction bases: 11. Germline V gives CDR1 SGHTA, CDR2 FQGNSA. This CDR3 comprises 16 residues. Overall study findings and caveats: Peak timing came faster in the weaker secondary response, day 5 versus 15. Subsequent booster samples again held most clones from primary vaccination (approximately 95% CD4, over 80% CD8). The appearance of a small share of clonotypes in both CD4 and CD8 compartments was observed.

Conversion of TCR transcripts into cDNA relied on 5'RACE template switching, which added a universal primer site and UMIs. TCRdb reprocessed the 5' RACE reads with MiXCR, giving one entry per CDR3 protein. The table records 300,000 to 350,000 distinct CDR3 sequences, 3.5% to 4.5% of them present only once. The chain carries TRBV7-2 and TRBJ2-7; 10 nucleotides agree with TRBD1. The receptor was derived from a man aged 18 to 30 who received the YFV17D yellow fever vaccine. The specimen was PBMCs, collected 5 days after the yellow fever booster vaccination. The CDR3 coding sequence is TGTGCCAGCAGCCCACCCTGGGGGACAGGGGTTTACGAGCAGTACTTC. It is translated as CASSPPWGTGVYEQYF.